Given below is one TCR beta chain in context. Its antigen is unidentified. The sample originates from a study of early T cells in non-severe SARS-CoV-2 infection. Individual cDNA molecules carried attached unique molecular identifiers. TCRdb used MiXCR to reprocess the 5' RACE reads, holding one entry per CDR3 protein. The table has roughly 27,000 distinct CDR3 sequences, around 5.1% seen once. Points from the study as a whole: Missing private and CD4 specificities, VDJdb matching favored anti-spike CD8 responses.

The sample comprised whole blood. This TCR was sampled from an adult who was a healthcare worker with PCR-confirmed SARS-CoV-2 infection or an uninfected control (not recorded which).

CDR3 sequence reads: CASSEAPPPPNTEAFF. In nucleotides, the CDR3 is TGTGCCAGCAGTGAAGCGCCTCCGCCACCGAACACTGAAGCTTTCTTT. This chain uses TRBV6-1 with TRBJ1-1, with no clear D. The CDR3 consists of 16 residues. Trimming pared 0 bases from V and 1 base from J, leaving 12 bases between. CDR1 MNHNS and CDR2 SASEGT come from the germline V gene.